The rows below give T cell receptor beta chains drawn from one sample of a study of shared clonotypes between healthy human individuals. Data came from immunoSEQ multiplex PCR; TCRdb stores just in-frame clones and leaves some out. The sample carries about 2.5 million clones, 92% recorded once. The sample comprised naive CD4+ T cells from PBMCs. The receptors come from a man aged 18 to 29 in good health. Some clones in this sample may be carry-over from other donors' samples. Both conserved end residues are part of each CDR3. The D gene is left open where the match is weak.

CDR3 protein: CASSPIVGTGNYEQYF
J gene: TRBJ2-7
V gene: TRBV5-4
D gene: TRBD1

CDR3 protein: CASSTSGSHTEAFF
J gene: TRBJ1-1
V gene: TRBV4-2
D gene: NA

CDR3 protein: CASSRPTGGSETQYF
J gene: TRBJ2-5
V gene: TRBV18
D gene: TRBD1

CDR3 protein: CASSPNQAFSYNEQFF
J gene: TRBJ2-1
V gene: TRBV6-6
D gene: NA

CDR3 protein: CASSVRGRGDTDTQYF
J gene: TRBJ2-3
V gene: TRBV9
D gene: NA

CDR3 protein: CSGGGAYGYTF
J gene: TRBJ1-2
V gene: TRBV29-1
D gene: NA

CDR3 protein: CATRLGTDTQYF
J gene: TRBJ2-3
V gene: TRBV28
D gene: NA

CDR3 protein: CASSWGSNQPQHF
J gene: TRBJ1-5
V gene: TRBV6-5
D gene: NA

CDR3 protein: CASSLEGSDTEAFF
J gene: TRBJ1-1
V gene: TRBV2
D gene: NA

CDR3 protein: CASSLPTPTAETQYF
J gene: TRBJ2-5
V gene: TRBV28
D gene: NA

CDR3 protein: CASSPGSRVNTEAFF
J gene: TRBJ1-1
V gene: TRBV14
D gene: NA

CDR3 protein: CASSLVSLSYNEQFF
J gene: TRBJ2-1
V gene: TRBV11-1
D gene: NA

CDR3 protein: CASSRVEAVGYTF
J gene: TRBJ1-2
V gene: TRBV7-9
D gene: NA

CDR3 protein: CAGQTGAYGYTF
J gene: TRBJ1-2
V gene: TRBV10-3
D gene: TRBD1

CDR3 protein: CASSWDRLNSPLHF
J gene: TRBJ1-6
V gene: TRBV11-1
D gene: TRBD1